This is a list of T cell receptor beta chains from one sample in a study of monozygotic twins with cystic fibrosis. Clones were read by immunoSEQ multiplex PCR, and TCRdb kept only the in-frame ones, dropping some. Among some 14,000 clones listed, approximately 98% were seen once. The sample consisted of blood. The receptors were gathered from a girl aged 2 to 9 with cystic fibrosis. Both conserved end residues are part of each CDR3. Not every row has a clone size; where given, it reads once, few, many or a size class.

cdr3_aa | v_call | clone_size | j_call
CASSESAVPNYEQYF | TRBV10-2 | . | TRBJ2-7
CASSQDWTGTASGNTIYF | TRBV4-1 | . | TRBJ1-3
CASSPRGRDSGANVLTF | TRBV7-9 | . | TRBJ2-6
CASSFGFTDTQYF | TRBV11-2 | once | TRBJ2-3
CASSWDRGNYGYTF | TRBV4-1 | . | TRBJ1-2
CSVRTGTSGSNEQFF | TRBV29-1 | . | TRBJ2-1
CASSRTGANVLTF | TRBV6-5 | . | TRBJ2-6
CASSLAAEYNEQFF | TRBV7-8 | . | TRBJ2-1
CASSLGGGASVAFF | TRBV7-9 | . | TRBJ1-1
CSVGFGQGSTDTQYF | TRBV29-1 | . | TRBJ2-3
CATTTEDTDTQYF | TRBV2 | . | TRBJ2-3
CASSLAPGYNEQFF | TRBV7-6 | once | TRBJ2-1
CASSERPLRRTMNTEAFF | TRBV2 | . | TRBJ1-1
CALGGRSTNEQFF | TRBV25-1 | . | TRBJ2-1
CASSEGLAGPAYEQYF | TRBV6-1 | . | TRBJ2-7
CASRPLVRGARSYEQYF | TRBV5-1 | . | TRBJ2-7
CASSFDRGNEKLFF | TRBV7-2 | . | TRBJ1-4
CASSPIQGPETQYF | TRBV18 | . | TRBJ2-5
CASSPVGSSYEQYF | TRBV18 | . | TRBJ2-7
CASNPEVFMNTEAFF | TRBV2 | . | TRBJ1-1
CASSQKFGVYAEAFF | TRBV14 | . | TRBJ1-1
CASSSGLWETQYF | TRBV5-1 | . | TRBJ2-5
CAWSVPGPGWSTDTQYF | TRBV30 | . | TRBJ2-3
CASSPQEGFVAFF | TRBV4-3 | . | TRBJ1-1
CASSIRLAGSSYNEQFF | TRBV19 | . | TRBJ2-1
CASDSAGGSNQPQHF | TRBV28 | . | TRBJ1-5
CASSYSTGGPEAFF | TRBV6-5 | . | TRBJ1-1
CASHGAGGSAGANVLTF | TRBV5-1 | . | TRBJ2-6
CAITSRQSTNTGELFF | TRBV10-3 | . | TRBJ2-2
CASSLSGTGNTEAFF | TRBV27 | . | TRBJ1-1
CASSWGGSGNTEAFF | TRBV18 | . | TRBJ1-1
CASSGGGRGMSGANVLTF | TRBV6-4 | . | TRBJ2-6
CASSLDNRAHPDEAFF | TRBV5-1 | . | TRBJ1-1
CASSEGYFADTQYF | TRBV10-1 | . | TRBJ2-3
CASSLGGRSTDTQYF | TRBV5-6 | . | TRBJ2-3
CACLNRDPLRGDTQYF | TRBV30 | . | TRBJ2-3
CASSPWTGDYEQYF | TRBV19 | . | TRBJ2-7
CASSYYGPKNTEAFF | TRBV13 | . | TRBJ1-1
CASRARQGNTEAFF | TRBV2 | . | TRBJ1-1
CASSEVQGRGYGNTIYF | TRBV2 | . | TRBJ1-3
CASSLDRVWDGYTF | TRBV19 | . | TRBJ1-2
CASSPLGTGVGEQYF | TRBV27 | . | TRBJ2-7
CASSGGTSKFF | TRBV6-5 | . | TRBJ2-1
CASSRGRGYTF | TRBV25-1 | once | TRBJ1-2
CASSLFPGLEQYF | TRBV27 | . | TRBJ2-7
CASSVGTNTEAFF | TRBV7-6 | . | TRBJ1-1
CASSVIEREANYGYTF | TRBV9 | . | TRBJ1-2
CASSGLAGVNEQFF | TRBV6-4 | . | TRBJ2-1
CASSYTASGIHEQYF | TRBV6-5 | . | TRBJ2-7
CAVETGRTTEAFF | TRBV6-5 | . | TRBJ1-1
CASSLGPRTGVYEQYF | TRBV7-2 | . | TRBJ2-7
CASSLSDNPGGASREIGYEQYF | TRBV27 | . | TRBJ2-7